This T cell receptor (beta chain) was documented in a study of T cells after yellow fever vaccination. TCRdb re-called the 5' RACE reads through MiXCR, storing one row per CDR3 protein. Among some 560,000 distinct CDR3 sequences listed, under 25% were seen once. V shed 0 bases and J 3 bases; nucleotides not matched to a gene: 2. CDR1 is DFQATT and CDR2 is SNEGSKA in the germline V gene (reference sequence). This CDR3 comprises 14 residues. Study findings and constraints: There was a possibility that FACS-sorted repertoires contained abundant clonotypes contaminating from the bulk population. Reappearance after the booster was seen for most primary-vaccination clones, at 96% CD4 and more than 80% CD8.

About this clonotype itself: Its matching antigen is unknown.

The chain recombines TRBV20-1 with TRBJ1-2, with 9 positions matching TRBD1. The TCR was taken from a man between 25 and 39 years old who received the YFV17D yellow fever vaccine. Material: PBMCs, obtained 15 days after the yellow fever booster vaccination. CDR3 in DNA: TGCAGTGCTAGAGAACAGGGGGCAGACTATGGCTACACCTTC. Protein product: CSAREQGADYGYTF.